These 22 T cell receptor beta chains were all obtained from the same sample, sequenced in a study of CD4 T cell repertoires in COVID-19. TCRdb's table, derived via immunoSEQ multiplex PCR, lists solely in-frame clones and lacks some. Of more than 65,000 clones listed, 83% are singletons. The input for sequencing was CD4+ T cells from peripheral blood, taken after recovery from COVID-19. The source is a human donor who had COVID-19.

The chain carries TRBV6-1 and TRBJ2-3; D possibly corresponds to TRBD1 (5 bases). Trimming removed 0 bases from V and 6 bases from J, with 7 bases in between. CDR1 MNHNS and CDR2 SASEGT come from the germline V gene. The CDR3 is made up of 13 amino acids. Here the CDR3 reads CASSEARVDTQYF. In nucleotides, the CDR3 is TGTGCCAGCAGTGAAGCCAGGGTCGATACGCAGTATTTT.

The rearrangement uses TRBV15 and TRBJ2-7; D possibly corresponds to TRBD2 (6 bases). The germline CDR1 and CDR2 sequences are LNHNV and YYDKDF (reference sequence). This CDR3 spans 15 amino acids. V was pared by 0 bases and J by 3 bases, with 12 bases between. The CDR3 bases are TGTGCCACCAGCAGAGAGAATGAGGGAGGCTACGAGCAGTACTTC. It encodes CATSRENEGGYEQYF.

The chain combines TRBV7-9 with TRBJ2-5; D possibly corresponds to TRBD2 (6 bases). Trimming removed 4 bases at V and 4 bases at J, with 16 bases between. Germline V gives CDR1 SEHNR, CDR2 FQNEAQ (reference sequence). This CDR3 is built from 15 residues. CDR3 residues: CASSSGLHMGETQYF. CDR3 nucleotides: TGTGCCAGCAGCTCGGGACTCCATATGGGAGAGACCCAGTACTTC.

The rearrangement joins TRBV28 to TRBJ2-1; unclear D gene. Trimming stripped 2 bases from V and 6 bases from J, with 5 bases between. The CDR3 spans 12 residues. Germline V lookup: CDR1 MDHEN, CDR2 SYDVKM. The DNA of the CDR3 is TGTGCCAGCAGTTTAAGGCTCAATGAGCAGTTCTTC. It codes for CASSLRLNEQFF.

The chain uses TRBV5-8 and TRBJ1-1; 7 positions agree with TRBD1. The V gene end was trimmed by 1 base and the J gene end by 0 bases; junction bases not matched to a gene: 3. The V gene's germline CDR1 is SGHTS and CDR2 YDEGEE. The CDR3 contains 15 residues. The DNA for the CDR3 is TGTGCCAGCAGCTTGTTAGGGACAGTGAACACTGAAGCTTTCTTT. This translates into CASSLLGTVNTEAFF.

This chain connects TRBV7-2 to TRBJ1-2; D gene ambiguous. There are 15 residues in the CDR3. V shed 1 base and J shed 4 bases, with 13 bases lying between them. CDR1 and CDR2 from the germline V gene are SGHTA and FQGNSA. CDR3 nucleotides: TGTGCCAGCAGCTTAGGAGTCGGCAACAGCTATGGCTACACCTTC. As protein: CASSLGVGNSYGYTF.

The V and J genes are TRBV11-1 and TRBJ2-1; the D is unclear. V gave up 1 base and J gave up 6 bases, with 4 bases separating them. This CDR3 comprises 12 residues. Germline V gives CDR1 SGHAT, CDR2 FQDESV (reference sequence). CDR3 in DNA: TGTGCCAGCAGCTTAGATCTCAATGAGCAGTTCTTC. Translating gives CASSLDLNEQFF.

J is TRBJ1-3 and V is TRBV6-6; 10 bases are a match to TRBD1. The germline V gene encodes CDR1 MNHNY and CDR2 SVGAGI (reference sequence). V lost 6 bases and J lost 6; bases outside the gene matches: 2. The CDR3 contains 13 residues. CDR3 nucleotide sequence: TGTGCCAGCAGAGGGACAGGGGTAAACACCATATATTTT. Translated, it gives CASRGTGVNTIYF.

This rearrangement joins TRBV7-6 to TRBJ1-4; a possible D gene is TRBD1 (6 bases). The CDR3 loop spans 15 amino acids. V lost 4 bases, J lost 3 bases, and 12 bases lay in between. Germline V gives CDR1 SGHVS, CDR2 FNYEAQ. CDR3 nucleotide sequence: TGTGCCAGCAGCTCTGGACAGAACCCTAATGAAAAACTGTTTTTT. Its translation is CASSSGQNPNEKLFF.

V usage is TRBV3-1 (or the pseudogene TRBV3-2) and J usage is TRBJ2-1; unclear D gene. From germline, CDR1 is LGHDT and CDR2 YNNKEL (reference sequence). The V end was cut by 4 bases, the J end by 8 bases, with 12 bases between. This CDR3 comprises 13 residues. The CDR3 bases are TGTGCCAGCAGCCTACTCGGGCTGGATGAGCAGTTCTTC. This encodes CASSLLGLDEQFF.

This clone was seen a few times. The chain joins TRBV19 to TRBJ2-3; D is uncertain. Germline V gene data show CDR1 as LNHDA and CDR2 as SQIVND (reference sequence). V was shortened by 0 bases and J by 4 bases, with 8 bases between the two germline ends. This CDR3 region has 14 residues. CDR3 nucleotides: TGTGCCAGTAGTATAGATCATAGAGCAGATACGCAGTATTTT. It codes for CASSIDHRADTQYF.

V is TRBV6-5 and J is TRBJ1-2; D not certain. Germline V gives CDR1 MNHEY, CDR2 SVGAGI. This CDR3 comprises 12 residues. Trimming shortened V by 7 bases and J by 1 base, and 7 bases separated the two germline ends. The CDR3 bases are TGTGCCAGCAAGAACGTTAACTATGGCTACACCTTC. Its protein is CASKNVNYGYTF.

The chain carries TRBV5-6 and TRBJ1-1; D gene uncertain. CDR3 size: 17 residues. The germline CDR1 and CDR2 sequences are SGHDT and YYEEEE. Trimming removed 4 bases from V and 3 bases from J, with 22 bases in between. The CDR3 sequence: CASSLGDFRRSYTEAFF. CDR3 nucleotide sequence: TGTGCCAGCAGCCTGGGTGACTTTCGTCGAAGTTACACTGAAGCTTTCTTT. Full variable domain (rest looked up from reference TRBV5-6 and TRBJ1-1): DAGVTQSPTHLIKTRGQQVTLRCSPKSGHDTVSWYQQALGQGPQFIFQYYEEEERQRGNFPDRFSGHQFPNYSSELNVNALLLGDSALYLCASSLGDFRRSYTEAFFGQGTRLTVV.

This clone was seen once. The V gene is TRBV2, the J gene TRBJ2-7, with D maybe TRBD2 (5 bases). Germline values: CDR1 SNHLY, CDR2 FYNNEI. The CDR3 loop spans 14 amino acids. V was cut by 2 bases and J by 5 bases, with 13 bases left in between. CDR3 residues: CASSEPARRHEQYF. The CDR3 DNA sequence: TGTGCCAGCAGTGAACCAGCGCGGAGGCACGAGCAGTACTTC.

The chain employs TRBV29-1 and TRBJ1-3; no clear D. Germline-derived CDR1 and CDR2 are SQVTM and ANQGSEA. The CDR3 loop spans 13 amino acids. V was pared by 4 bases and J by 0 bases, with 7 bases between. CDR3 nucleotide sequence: TGCAGCGTTGTAGGGAGCTCTGGAAACACCATATATTTT. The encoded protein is CSVVGSSGNTIYF. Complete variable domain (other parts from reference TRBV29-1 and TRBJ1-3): SAVISQKPSRDICQRGTSLTIQCQVDSQVTMMFWYRQQPGQSLTLIATANQGSEATYESGFVIDKFPISRPNLTFSTLTVSNMSPEDSSIYLCSVVGSSGNTIYFGEGSWLTVV.

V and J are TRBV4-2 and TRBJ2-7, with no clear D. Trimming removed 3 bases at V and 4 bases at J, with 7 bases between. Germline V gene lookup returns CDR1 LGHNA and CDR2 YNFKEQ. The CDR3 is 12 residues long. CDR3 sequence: CASSHVGYEQYF. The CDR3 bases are TGTGCCAGCAGCCACGTAGGGTACGAGCAGTACTTC.

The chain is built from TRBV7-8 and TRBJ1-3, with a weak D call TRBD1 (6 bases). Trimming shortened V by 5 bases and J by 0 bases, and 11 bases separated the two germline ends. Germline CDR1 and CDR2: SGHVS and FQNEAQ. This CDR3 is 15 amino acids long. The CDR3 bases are TGTGCCAGCAGCATTACAGGGAGCTCTGGAAACACCATATATTTT. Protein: CASSITGSSGNTIYF.

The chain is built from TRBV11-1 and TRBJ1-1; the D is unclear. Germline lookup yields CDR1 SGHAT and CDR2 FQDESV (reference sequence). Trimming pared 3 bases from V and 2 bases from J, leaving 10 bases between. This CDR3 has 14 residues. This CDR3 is CASSFTPGNTEAFF. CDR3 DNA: TGTGCCAGCAGCTTTACTCCGGGAAACACTGAAGCTTTCTTT.

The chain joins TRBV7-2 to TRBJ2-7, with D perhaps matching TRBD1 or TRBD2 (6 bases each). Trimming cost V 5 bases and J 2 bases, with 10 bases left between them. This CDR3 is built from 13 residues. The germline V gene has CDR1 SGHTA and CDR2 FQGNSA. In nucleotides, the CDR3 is TGTGCCAGCAGCCTAGGGGGGACCTACGAGCAGTACTTC. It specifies CASSLGGTYEQYF.

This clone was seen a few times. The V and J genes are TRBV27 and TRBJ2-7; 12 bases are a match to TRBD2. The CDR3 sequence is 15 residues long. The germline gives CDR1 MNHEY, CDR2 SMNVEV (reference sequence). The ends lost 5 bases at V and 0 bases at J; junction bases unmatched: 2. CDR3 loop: CASSQTSGSSYEQYF. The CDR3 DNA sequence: TGTGCCAGCAGTCAGACTAGCGGGAGCTCCTACGAGCAGTACTTC.

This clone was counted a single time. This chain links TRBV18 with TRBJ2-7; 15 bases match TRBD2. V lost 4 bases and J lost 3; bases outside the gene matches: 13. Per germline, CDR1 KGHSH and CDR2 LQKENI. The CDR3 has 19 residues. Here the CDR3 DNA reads TGTGCCAGCTCACTGACCCCTGGGACTAGCGGGGGGCCTATCTACGAGCAGTACTTC. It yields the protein CASSLTPGTSGGPIYEQYF.

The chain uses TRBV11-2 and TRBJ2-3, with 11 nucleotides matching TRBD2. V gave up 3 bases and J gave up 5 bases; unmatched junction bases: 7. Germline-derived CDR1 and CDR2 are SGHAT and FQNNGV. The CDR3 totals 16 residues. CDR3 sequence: CASSFGLAGGLDTQYF. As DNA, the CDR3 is TGTGCCAGCAGCTTCGGGCTAGCGGGAGGTTTAGATACGCAGTATTTT.